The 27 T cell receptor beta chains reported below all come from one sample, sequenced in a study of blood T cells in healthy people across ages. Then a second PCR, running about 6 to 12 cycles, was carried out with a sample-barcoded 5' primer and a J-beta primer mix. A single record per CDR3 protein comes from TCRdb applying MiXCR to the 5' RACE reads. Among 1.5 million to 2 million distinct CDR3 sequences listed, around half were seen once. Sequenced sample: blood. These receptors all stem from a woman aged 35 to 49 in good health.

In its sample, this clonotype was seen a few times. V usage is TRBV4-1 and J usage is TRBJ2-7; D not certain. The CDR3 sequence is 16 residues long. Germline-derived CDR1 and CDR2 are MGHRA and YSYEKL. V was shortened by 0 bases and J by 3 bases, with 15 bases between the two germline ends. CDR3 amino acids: CASSQDIDTHFYEQYF. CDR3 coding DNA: TGCGCCAGCAGCCAAGATATCGACACTCATTTCTACGAGCAGTACTTC.

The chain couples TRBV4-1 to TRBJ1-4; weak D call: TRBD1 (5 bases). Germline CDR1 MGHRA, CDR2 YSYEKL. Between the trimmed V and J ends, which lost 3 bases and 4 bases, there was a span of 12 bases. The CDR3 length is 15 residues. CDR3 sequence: CASSQVGPNNEKLFF. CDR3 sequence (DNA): TGCGCCAGCAGCCAGGTGGGACCGAATAATGAAAAACTGTTTTTT.

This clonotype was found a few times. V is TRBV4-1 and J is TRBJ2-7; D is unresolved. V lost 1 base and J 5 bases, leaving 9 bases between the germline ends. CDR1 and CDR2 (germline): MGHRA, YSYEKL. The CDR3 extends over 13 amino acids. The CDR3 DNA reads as TGCGCCAGCAGCCAAGGGGTCCCCAACGAGCAGTACTTC. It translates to CASSQGVPNEQYF.

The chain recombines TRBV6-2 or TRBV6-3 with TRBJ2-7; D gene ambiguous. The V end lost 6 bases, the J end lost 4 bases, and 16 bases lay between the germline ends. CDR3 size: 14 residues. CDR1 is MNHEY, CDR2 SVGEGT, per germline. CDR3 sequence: CASRRRGPVYEQYF. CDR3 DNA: TGTGCCAGCAGACGACGCGGTCCGGTTTACGAGCAGTACTTC.

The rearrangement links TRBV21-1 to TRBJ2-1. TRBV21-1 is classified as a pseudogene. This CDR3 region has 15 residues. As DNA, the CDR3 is TGTGCCAGCAGCTTCCGCAAAGGGTTACCGAGGCGGCAGTTCTTC. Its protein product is CASSFRKGLPRRQFF.

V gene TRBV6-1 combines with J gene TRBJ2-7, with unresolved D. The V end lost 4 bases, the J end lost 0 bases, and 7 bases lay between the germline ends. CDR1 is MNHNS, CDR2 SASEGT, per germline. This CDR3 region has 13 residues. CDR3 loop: CASSGAISYEQYF. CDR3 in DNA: TGTGCCAGCAGTGGGGCCATCTCCTACGAGCAGTACTTC.

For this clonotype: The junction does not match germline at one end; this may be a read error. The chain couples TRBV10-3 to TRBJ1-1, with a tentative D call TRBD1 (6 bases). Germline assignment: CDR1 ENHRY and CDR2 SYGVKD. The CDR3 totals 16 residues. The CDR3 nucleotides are TGTGCCGTCAGTGTTAAGGTAGACAGGATGAACACTGAAGCTTTCTTT. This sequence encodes CAVSVKVDRMNTEAFF.

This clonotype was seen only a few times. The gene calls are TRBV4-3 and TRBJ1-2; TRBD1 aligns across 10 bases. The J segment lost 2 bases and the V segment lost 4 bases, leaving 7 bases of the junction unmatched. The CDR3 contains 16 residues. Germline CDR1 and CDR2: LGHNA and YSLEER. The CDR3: CASSRGQGLPNYGYTF. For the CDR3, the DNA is TGCGCCAGCAGCCGGGGACAGGGGCTTCCCAACTATGGCTACACCTTC.

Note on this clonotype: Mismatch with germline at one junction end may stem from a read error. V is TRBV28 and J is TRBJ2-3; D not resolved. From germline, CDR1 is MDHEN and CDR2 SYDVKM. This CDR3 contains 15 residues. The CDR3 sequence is CAGSPALPTSNTQYF. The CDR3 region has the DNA TGTGCCGGCAGTCCGGCCCTCCCGACGAGCAATACGCAGTATTTT.

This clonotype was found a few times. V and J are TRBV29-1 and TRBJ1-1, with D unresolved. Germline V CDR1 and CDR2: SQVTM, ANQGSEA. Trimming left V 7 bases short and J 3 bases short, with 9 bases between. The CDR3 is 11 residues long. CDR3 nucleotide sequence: TGCAGCGGCTATAAGTACACTGAAGCTTTCTTT. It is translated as CSGYKYTEAFF.

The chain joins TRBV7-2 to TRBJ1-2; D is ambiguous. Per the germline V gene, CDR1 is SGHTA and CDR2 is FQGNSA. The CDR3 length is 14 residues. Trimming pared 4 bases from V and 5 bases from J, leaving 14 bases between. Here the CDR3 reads CASSSPSAWYGYTF. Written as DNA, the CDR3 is TGTGCCAGCAGCTCGCCGAGCGCTTGGTATGGCTACACCTTC.

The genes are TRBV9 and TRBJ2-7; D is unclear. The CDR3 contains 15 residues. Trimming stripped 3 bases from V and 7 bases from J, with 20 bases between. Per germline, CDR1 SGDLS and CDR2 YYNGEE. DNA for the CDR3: TGTGCCAGCAGCGCGACCATTGGGGTGGGCAATGAGCAGTACTTC. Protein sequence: CASSATIGVGNEQYF.

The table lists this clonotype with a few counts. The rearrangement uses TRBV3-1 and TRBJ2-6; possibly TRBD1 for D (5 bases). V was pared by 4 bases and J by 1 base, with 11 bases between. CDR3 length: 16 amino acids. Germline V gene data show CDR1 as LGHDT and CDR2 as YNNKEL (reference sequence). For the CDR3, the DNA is TGTGCCAGCAGCCCGAATCGACAGTCTGGGGCCAACGTCCTGACTTTC. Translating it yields CASSPNRQSGANVLTF.

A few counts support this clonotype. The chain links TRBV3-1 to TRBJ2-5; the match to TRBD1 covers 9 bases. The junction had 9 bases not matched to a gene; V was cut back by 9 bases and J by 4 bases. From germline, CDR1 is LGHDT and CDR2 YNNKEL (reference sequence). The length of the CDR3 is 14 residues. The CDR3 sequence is CASFSTGGRETQYF. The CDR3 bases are TGTGCCAGTTTTTCGACAGGGGGTAGAGAGACCCAGTACTTC.

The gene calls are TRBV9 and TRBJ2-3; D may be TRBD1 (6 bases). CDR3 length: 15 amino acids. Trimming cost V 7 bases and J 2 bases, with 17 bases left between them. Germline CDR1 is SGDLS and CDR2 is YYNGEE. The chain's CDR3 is CASRQSGEITDTQYF. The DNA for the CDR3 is TGTGCCAGCCGCCAATCAGGGGAAATCACAGATACGCAGTATTTT.

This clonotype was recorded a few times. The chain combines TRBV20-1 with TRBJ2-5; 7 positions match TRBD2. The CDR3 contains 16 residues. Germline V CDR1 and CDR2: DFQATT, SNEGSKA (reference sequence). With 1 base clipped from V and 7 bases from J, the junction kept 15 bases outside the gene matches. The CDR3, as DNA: TGCAGTGCTAGAGTCTCTGAAGCGGGGCGGCGTAGGACCCAGTACTTC. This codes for CSARVSEAGRRRTQYF.

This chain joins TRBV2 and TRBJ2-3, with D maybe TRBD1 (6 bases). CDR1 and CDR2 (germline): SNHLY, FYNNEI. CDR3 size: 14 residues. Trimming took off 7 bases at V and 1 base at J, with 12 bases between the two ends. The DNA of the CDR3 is TGTGCCAGCACCTTCGACAGGCGCACAGATACGCAGTATTTT. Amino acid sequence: CASTFDRRTDTQYF.

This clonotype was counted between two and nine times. The CDR3 coding sequence is TGCGCCAGCAGCCAGAATGCCGGGGCTTCTGAGCAGTTCTTC. It specifies CASSQNAGASEQFF. This chain joins TRBV4-3 and TRBJ2-1; TRBD1 or TRBD2 may be the D gene (5 bases each). Germline V CDR1 and CDR2: LGHNA, YSLEER. This CDR3 comprises 14 residues. V was shortened by 3 bases and J by 9 bases, with 15 bases between the two germline ends.

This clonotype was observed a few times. Here the CDR3 reads CASSEEFGSSNEQFF. DNA for the CDR3: TGTGCCAGCAGTGAAGAGTTTGGGAGTTCGAATGAGCAGTTCTTC. This rearrangement joins TRBV6-1 to TRBJ2-1; possible D gene TRBD2, 5 bases. The CDR3 totals 15 residues. The germline gives CDR1 MNHNS, CDR2 SASEGT. Trimming cost V 1 base and J 7 bases, with 14 bases left between them.

The CDR3 loop is CASSPGSSGMYEQYF. CDR3 coding DNA: TGTGCCAGCAGCCCGGGTAGTAGCGGGATGTACGAGCAGTACTTC. This chain links TRBV5-6 with TRBJ2-7; TRBD2 agrees at 8 bases. The CDR3 totals 15 residues. Germline V gene sequence: CDR1 SGHDT, CDR2 YYEEEE. The V segment lost 4 bases and the J segment 4 bases; nucleotides outside the gene matches: 10.

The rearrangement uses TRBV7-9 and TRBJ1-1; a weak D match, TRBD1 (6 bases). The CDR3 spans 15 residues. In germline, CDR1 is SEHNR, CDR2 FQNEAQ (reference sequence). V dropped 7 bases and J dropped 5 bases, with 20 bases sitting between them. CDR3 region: CASTIGGGLDTEAFF. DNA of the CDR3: TGTGCCAGCACCATAGGGGGTGGGTTGGATACTGAAGCTTTCTTT.

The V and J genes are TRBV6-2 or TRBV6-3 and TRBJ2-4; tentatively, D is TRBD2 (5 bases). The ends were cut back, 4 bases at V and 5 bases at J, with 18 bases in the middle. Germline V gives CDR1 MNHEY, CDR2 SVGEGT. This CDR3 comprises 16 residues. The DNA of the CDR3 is TGTGCCAGCAGTTCCCAGTGGGAGAGCGCAGAAAACATTCAGTACTTC. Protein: CASSSQWESAENIQYF.

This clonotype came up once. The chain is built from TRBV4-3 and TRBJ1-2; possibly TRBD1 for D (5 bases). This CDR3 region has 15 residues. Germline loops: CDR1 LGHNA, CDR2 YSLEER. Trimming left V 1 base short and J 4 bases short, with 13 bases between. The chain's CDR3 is CASSQVWRQSYGYTF. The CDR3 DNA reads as TGCGCCAGCAGCCAAGTGTGGAGACAGAGCTATGGCTACACCTTC.

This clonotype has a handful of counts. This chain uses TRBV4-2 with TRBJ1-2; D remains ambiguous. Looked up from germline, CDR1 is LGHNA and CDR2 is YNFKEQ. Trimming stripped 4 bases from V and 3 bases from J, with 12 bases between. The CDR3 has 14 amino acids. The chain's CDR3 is CASSLLQLDYGYTF. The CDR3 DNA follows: TGTGCCAGCAGCCTCCTTCAGTTGGACTATGGCTACACCTTC.

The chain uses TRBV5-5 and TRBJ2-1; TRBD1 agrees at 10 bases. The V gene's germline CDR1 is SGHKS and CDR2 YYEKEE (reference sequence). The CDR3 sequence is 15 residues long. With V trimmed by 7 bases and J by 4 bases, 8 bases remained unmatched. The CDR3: CASGSTGGFYNEQFF. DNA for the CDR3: TGTGCCAGCGGCTCGACAGGGGGCTTTTACAATGAGCAGTTCTTC.

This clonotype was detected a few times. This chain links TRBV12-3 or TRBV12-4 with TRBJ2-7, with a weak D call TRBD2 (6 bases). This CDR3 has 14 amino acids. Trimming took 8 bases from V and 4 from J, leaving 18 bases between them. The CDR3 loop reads CASGGDVRTYEQYF. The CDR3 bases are TGTGCCAGCGGCGGGGACGTACGGACTTACGAGCAGTACTTC.

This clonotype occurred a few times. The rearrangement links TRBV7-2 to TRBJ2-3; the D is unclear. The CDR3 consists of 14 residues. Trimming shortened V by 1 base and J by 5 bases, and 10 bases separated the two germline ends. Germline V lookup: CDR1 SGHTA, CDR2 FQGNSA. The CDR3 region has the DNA TGTGCCAGCAGCTTAGGTCCATACGTAGATACGCAGTATTTT. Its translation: CASSLGPYVDTQYF.